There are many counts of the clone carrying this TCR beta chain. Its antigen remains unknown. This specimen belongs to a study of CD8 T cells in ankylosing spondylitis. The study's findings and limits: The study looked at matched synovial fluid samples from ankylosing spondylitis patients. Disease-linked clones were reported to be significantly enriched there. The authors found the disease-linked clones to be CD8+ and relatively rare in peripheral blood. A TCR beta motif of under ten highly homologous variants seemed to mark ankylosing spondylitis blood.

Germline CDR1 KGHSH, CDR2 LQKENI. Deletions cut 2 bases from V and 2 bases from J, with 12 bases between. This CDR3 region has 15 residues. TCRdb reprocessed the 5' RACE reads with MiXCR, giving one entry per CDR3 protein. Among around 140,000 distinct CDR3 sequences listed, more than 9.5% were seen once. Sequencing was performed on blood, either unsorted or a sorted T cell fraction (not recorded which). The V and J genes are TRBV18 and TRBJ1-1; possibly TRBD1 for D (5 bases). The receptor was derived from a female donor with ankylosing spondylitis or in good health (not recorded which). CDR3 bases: TGTGCCAGCTCACCAATCAGGGACCTAAACACTGAAGCTTTCTTT. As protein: CASSPIRDLNTEAFF.